This T cell receptor beta chain was captured in a study of OX40 agonist ivuxolimab in advanced cancers. Germline lookup yields CDR1 SGDLS and CDR2 YYNGEE. The CDR3 extends over 14 amino acids. J lost 7 bases, V lost 4 bases, and 8 bases had no gene match. Using immunoSEQ multiplex PCR, the repertoire was profiled, and TCRdb retains in-frame clones only, with some absent. The data show fewer than 70,000 clones, with roughly 82% seen just once and 2% to 3% held by the top ten. This chain links TRBV9 with TRBJ1-2; 9 bases map to TRBD1. The sequence derives from an adult with an advanced solid tumor such as melanoma, head and neck, liver or kidney cancer. Specimen: CD4+ or CD8+ T cells sorted from blood, collected in a trial of the OX40 agonist ivuxolimab. In DNA, the CDR3 is TGTGCCAGCAGCCACGGACAGGGGACAGGTGGCTACACCTTC. Its protein is CASSHGQGTGGYTF.